This T cell receptor (beta chain) originates from a study of cytomegalovirus exposure and HLA in healthy donors. Use of 60 Vbeta and 13 Jbeta primers characterized the PCR. Original methodology: Roughly 9.9 million shared chains were among the roughly 80 million unique TCR beta chains that a later analysis counted. Using immunoSEQ multiplex PCR, the repertoire was profiled, and TCRdb retains in-frame clones only, with some absent. D and trimming come from the DNA, and the V and J calls and clone size come from that table. In the table there are about 110,000 clones, approximately 80% of which are singletons. Remarks on this clone: Its target is not known.

Study outcomes and limitations: Confirmation was obtained in vitro that three CMV-associated chains are specific for CMV antigens. Across donors, sequencing depth was assumed by presence/absence analyses to be roughly uniform.

The junction had 7 bases not matched to a gene; V was cut back by 6 bases and J by 4 bases. CDR3 length equals 14 residues. Germline CDR1 SGDLS, CDR2 YYNGEE. Sequenced sample: PBMCs. This clonotype was sampled from a woman aged 25 to 39 in good health and CMV-seropositive. The V call is TRBV9, the J call TRBJ2-3, with 8 bases matching TRBD2. This CDR3 reads CASTRGGNSDTQYF. CDR3 bases: TGTGCCAGCACCCGGGGGGGGAACTCAGATACGCAGTATTTT.